The clone carrying this T cell receptor (beta chain) was seen ten or more times. Indicated time point: patch test 2, 6 weeks after DPC sensitization. Treatment: therapeutic diphenylcyclopropenone sensitization with weekly scalp DPC. The data were taken from a study of human T cells and chemical hapten exposure. The V and J ends lost 5 bases and 3 bases respectively, with 8 bases between them. Germline V CDR1 and CDR2: SGHTA, FQGNSA. There are 13 residues in the CDR3. TCRdb re-called the RACE reads through MiXCR, storing one row per CDR3 protein. Among 80,000 to 95,000 distinct CDR3 sequences listed, more than 9.5% were seen once.

The clonotype comes from a man between 35 and 55 years old with alopecia areata. Some clones in this sample may be carry-over from other donors' samples. The sample was whole blood, taken in connection with sensitization to the hapten diphenylcyclopropenone (DPC). The rearrangement uses TRBV7-2 and TRBJ2-1; no clear D gene. The CDR3 DNA follows: TGTGCCAGCAGCCGTGAAATCTACAATGAGCAGTTCTTC. This gives the protein CASSREIYNEQFF.